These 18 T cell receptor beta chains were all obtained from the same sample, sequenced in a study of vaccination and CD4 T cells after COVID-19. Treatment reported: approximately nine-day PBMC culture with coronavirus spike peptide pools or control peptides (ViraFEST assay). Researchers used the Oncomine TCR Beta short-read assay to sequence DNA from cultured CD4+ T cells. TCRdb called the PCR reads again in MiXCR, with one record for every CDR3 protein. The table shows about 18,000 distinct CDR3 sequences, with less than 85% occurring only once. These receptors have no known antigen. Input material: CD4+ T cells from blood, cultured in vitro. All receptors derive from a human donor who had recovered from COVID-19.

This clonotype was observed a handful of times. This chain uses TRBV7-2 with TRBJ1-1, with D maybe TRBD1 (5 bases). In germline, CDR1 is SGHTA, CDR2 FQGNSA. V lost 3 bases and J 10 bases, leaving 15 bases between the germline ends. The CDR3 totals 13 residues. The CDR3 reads CASSFWGGEVAFF. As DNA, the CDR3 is TGTGCCAGCAGCTTTTGGGGAGGGGAGGTAGCTTTCTTT.

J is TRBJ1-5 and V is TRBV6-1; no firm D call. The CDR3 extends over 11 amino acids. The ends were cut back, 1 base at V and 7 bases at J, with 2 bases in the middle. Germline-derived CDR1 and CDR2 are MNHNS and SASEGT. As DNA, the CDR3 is TGTGCCAGCAGTGAAGGACAGCCCCAGCATTTT. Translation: CASSEGQPQHF.

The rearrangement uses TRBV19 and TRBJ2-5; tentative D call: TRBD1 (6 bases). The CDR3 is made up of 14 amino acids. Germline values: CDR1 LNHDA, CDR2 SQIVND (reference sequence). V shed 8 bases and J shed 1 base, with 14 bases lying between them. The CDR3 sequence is CASAQGSPQETQYF. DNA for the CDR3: TGTGCCAGTGCACAGGGAAGCCCCCAAGAGACCCAGTACTTC. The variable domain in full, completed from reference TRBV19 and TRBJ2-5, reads DGGITQSPKYLFRKEGQNVTLSCEQNLNHDAMYWYRQDPGQGLRLIYYSQIVNDFQKGDIAEGYSVSREKKESFPLTVTSAQKNPTAFYLCASAQGSPQETQYFGPGTRLLVL.

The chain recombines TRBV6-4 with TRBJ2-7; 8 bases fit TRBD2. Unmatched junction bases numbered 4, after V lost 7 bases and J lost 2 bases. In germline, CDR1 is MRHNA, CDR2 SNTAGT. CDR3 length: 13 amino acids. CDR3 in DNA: TGTGCCAGCACGCCGGGACTAGCCTACGAGCAGTACTTC. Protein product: CASTPGLAYEQYF.

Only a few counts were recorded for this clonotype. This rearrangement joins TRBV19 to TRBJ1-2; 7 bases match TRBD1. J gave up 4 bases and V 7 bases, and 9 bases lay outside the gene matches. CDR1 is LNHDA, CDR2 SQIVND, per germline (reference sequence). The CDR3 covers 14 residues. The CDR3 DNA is TGTGCCAGTACCACAATAAACAGGGGCTATGGCTACACCTTC. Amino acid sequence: CASTTINRGYGYTF. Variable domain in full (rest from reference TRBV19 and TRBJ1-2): DGGITQSPKYLFRKEGQNVTLSCEQNLNHDAMYWYRQDPGQGLRLIYYSQIVNDFQKGDIAEGYSVSREKKESFPLTVTSAQKNPTAFYLCASTTINRGYGYTFGSGTRLTVV.

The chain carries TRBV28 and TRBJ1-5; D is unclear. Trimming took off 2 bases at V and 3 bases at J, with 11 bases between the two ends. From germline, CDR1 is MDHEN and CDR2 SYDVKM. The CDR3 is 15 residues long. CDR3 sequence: CASSLKGSYNQPQHF. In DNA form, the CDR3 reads TGTGCCAGCAGTTTAAAAGGCAGTTACAATCAGCCCCAGCATTTT. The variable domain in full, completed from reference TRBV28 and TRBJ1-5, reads DVKVTQSSRYLVKRTGEKVFLECVQDMDHENMFWYRQDPGLGLRLIYFSYDVKMKEKGDIPEGYSVSREKKERFSLILESASTNQTSMYLCASSLKGSYNQPQHFGDGTRLSIL.

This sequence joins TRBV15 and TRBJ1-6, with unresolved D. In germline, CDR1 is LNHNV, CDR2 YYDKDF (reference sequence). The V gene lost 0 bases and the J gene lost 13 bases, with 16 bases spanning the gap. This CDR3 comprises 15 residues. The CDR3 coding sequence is TGTGCCACCAGCAGAGAGAAGGCAGCCTACGACCCCCTCCACTTT. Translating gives CATSREKAAYDPLHF.

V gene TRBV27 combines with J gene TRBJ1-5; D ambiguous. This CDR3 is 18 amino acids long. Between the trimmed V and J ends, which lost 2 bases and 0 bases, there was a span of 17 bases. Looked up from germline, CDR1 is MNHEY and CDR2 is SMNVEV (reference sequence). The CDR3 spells CASSLKASEAHSNQPQHF. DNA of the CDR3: TGTGCCAGCAGTTTAAAGGCCTCAGAAGCTCATAGCAATCAGCCCCAGCATTTT.

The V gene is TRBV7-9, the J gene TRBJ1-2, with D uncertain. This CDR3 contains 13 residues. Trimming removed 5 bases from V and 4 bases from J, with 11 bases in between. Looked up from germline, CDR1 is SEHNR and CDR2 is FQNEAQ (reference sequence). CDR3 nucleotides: TGTGCCAGCAGCCGACGCGCCCTCTATGGCTACACCTTC. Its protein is CASSRRALYGYTF.

DNA of the CDR3: TGTGCCAGCAGCGGGCATCGTAATAGACTAGCGTCCTACGAGCAGTACTTC. This encodes CASSGHRNRLASYEQYF. V usage is TRBV7-2 and J usage is TRBJ2-7, with 8 bases fitting TRBD2. This CDR3 is 17 amino acids long. Germline V gives CDR1 SGHTA, CDR2 FQGNSA. The J segment lost 1 base and the V segment lost 5 bases, leaving 13 bases of the junction unmatched.

In DNA form, the CDR3 reads TGCAGTGCTAGAGGGGCGGGACAGGGGATCTCCTACGAGCAGTACTTC. This codes for CSARGAGQGISYEQYF. The chain carries TRBV20-1 and TRBJ2-7; 10 bases fit TRBD1. CDR1 and CDR2 (germline): DFQATT, SNEGSKA (reference sequence). The CDR3 sequence is 16 residues long. Trimming removed 1 base from V and 0 bases from J; junction bases left unmatched: 6.

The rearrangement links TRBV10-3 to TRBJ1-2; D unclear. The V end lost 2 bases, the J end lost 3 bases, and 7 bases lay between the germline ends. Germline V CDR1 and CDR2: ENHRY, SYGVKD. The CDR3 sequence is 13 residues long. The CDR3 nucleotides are TGTGCCATCAGTGAGAGTGGGGACTATGGCTACACCTTC. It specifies CAISESGDYGYTF.

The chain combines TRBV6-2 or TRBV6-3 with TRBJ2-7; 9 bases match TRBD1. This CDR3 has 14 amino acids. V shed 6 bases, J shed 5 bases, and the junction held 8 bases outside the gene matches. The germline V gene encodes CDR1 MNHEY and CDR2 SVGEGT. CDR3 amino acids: CASRGTGRGHEQYF. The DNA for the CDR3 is TGTGCCAGCAGAGGGACAGGGCGGGGGCACGAGCAGTACTTC.

CDR3 sequence (DNA): TGTGCCAGCAGCCTCGGGACGGGGGGCCATACGCAGTATTTT. Protein: CASSLGTGGHTQYF. The V and J genes are TRBV6-1 and TRBJ2-3, with D possibly matching TRBD2 (7 bases). The CDR3 runs to 14 residues. The V and J ends lost 6 bases and 7 bases respectively, with 17 bases between them. CDR1 is MNHNS, CDR2 SASEGT, per germline.

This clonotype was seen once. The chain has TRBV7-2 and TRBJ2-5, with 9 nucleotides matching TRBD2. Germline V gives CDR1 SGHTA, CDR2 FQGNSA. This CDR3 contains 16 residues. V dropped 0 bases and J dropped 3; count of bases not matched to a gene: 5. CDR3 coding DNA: TGTGCCAGCAGCTTAGCTCTCGCGGGAGGGGAAGAGACCCAGTACTTC. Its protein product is CASSLALAGGEETQYF. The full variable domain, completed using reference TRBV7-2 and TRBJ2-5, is GAGVSQSPSNKVTEKGKDVELRCDPISGHTALYWYRQSLGQGLEFLIYFQGNSAPDKSGLPSDRFSAERTGGSVSTLTIQRTQQEDSAVYLCASSLALAGGEETQYFGPGTRLLVL.

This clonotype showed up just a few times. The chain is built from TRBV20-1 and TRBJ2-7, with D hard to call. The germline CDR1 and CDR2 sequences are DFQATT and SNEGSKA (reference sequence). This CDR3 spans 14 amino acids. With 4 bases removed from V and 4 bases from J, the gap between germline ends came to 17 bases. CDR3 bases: TGCAGTGCTATATCCCCAGGAGCAATTTACGAGCAGTACTTC. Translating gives CSAISPGAIYEQYF.

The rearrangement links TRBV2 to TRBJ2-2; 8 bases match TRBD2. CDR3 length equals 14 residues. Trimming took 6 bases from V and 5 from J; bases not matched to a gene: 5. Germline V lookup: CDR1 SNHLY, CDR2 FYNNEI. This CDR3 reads CASSSTGGTGELFF. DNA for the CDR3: TGTGCCAGCAGCTCCACGGGAGGGACCGGGGAGCTGTTTTTT.

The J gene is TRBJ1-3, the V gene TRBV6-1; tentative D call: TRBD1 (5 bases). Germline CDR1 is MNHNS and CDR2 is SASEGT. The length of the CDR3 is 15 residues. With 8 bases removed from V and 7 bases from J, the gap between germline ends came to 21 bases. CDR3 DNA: TGTGCCAGCCGTACATGGGGGACGGGACCCAACACCATATATTTT. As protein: CASRTWGTGPNTIYF.